This TCR beta chain was recovered during a study of OX40 agonist ivuxolimab in advanced cancers. Study-wide results and limits: Circulating CD4+ and CD8+ T cells showed clonal expansion by week 6 at 0.1 to 3.0 mg/kg. Low normalized T-cell clonal expansion was also seen in some nonresponders.

Baseline, cycle 4 day 1, and cycle 7 day 1 were the blood sampling points. Per germline, CDR1 SGHTA and CDR2 FQGNSA. V lost 2 bases to trimming and J lost 3 bases, with 11 bases between them. This CDR3 comprises 15 residues. Using immunoSEQ multiplex PCR, the repertoire was profiled, and TCRdb retains in-frame clones only, with some absent. Here the sample spans under 80,000 clones, 88% being singletons. A word on this clone: Its antigen is not known.

The TCR originated in an adult with an advanced solid tumor such as melanoma, head and neck, liver or kidney cancer. The source was CD4+ or CD8+ T cells sorted from blood, collected in a trial of the OX40 agonist ivuxolimab. The J gene is TRBJ2-1, the V gene TRBV7-2; a possible D gene is TRBD1 (6 bases). The CDR3 sequence is CASSLNDRNYNEQFF. CDR3 coding DNA: TGTGCCAGCAGCTTAAATGACAGGAACTACAATGAGCAGTTCTTC.